One sample yielded the 20 T cell receptor beta chains listed below, sequenced in a study of T-cell memory formation after mild COVID-19. TCRdb re-called the 5' RACE reads with MiXCR, one entry per CDR3 protein. The sample yields some 150,000 distinct CDR3 sequences, under 30% seen once. Sequenced input: PBMCs or a T cell subset sorted from them (not recorded which). These receptors all stem from an adult woman who had mild COVID-19 (a few samples of this study predate the infection). Cell type and time point are not known.

This clonotype was picked up a small number of times. The genes are TRBV5-1 and TRBJ2-1, with 7 bases lining up with TRBD2. Germline CDR1 SGHRS, CDR2 YFSETQ. This CDR3 contains 14 residues. The J segment lost 6 bases and the V segment lost 2 bases, leaving 5 bases of the junction unmatched. CDR3 nucleotides: TGCGCCAGCAGCTTAGGCGGGGGATTCAATGAGCAGTTCTTC. It translates to CASSLGGGFNEQFF. Supplemented by reference TRBV5-1 and TRBJ2-1, the full variable domain reads KAGVTQTPRYLIKTRGQQVTLSCSPISGHRSVSWYQQTPGQGLQFLFEYFSETQRNKGNFPGRFSGRQFSNSRSEMNVSTLELGDSALYLCASSLGGGFNEQFFGPGTRLTVL.

This clonotype came up a few times. This rearrangement joins TRBV7-9 to TRBJ1-1; D possibly corresponds to TRBD1 (5 bases). The CDR3 has 16 residues. Trimming removed 0 bases at V and 6 bases at J, with 17 bases between. The V gene's germline CDR1 is SEHNR and CDR2 FQNEAQ (reference sequence). The CDR3, as DNA: TGTGCCAGCAGCTTAGCAGGGCGGGGCTCCGGGCCTGAAGCTTTCTTT. Its translation is CASSLAGRGSGPEAFF.

The V and J genes are TRBV5-1 and TRBJ2-2; 7 nucleotides align to TRBD1. The CDR3 sequence is 14 residues long. CDR1 is SGHRS, CDR2 YFSETQ, per germline. V was clipped by 7 bases and J by 0 bases; unmatched bases: 3. The CDR3 loop reads CASYGTANTGELFF. The CDR3 bases are TGCGCCAGCTACGGGACAGCGAACACCGGGGAGCTGTTTTTT.

This clonotype was seen a handful of times. This sequence joins TRBV2 and TRBJ2-5, with unresolved D. Looked up from germline, CDR1 is SNHLY and CDR2 is FYNNEI. V dropped 5 bases and J dropped 2 bases, with 15 bases sitting between them. The CDR3 totals 15 residues. Written as DNA, the CDR3 is TGTGCCAGCAGTCCCATTCGCGACCTACAAGAGACCCAGTACTTC. Amino acid sequence: CASSPIRDLQETQYF.

This clonotype was seen a handful of times. CDR3 bases: TGCGCCAGCAGCCAAACCAGGGATTACGAGCAGTACTTC. This gives the protein CASSQTRDYEQYF. V and J are TRBV4-1 and TRBJ2-7, with D possibly matching TRBD1 (5 bases). The CDR3 length is 13 residues. Germline CDR1 is MGHRA and CDR2 is YSYEKL. Deletions cut 2 bases from V and 4 bases from J, with 9 bases between.

CDR3 nucleotide sequence: TGTGCCAGCAGTCAGGGTTTAGCCAAAAACATTCAGTACTTC. The encoded protein is CASSQGLAKNIQYF. The genes are TRBV2 and TRBJ2-4, with a tentative D call TRBD1 (5 bases). Trimming took 5 bases from V and 0 from J, leaving 8 bases between them. The germline CDR1 and CDR2 sequences are SNHLY and FYNNEI. The CDR3 sequence is 14 residues long.

CDR3 region: CASAAFTGDEQFF. The CDR3 DNA sequence: TGTGCCAGTGCGGCCTTCACGGGGGATGAGCAGTTCTTC. This chain links TRBV19 with TRBJ2-1, with D possibly matching TRBD2 (6 bases). The CDR3 spans 13 residues. V lost 8 bases and J lost 8, with 16 bases in between. Germline V CDR1 and CDR2: LNHDA, SQIVND (reference sequence).

A few counts support this clonotype. The CDR3 coding sequence is TGTGCCAGCAACCTGGGGGGGGAAGGCTACGAGCAGTACTTC. Translating it yields CASNLGGEGYEQYF. V gene TRBV12-3 or TRBV12-4 combines with J gene TRBJ2-7; 7 bases are shared with TRBD2. The V segment lost 7 bases and the J segment 3 bases; nucleotides outside the gene matches: 9. CDR3 size: 14 residues.

J is TRBJ2-1 and V is TRBV10-2, with D unclear. Deletions cut 7 bases from V and 6 bases from J, with 13 bases between. Germline V gene sequence: CDR1 WSHSY, CDR2 SAAADI. The CDR3 has 13 residues. As DNA, the CDR3 is TGCGCCAGCATTTGGCCAGACCGCAATGAGCAGTTCTTC. Translation gives CASIWPDRNEQFF.

This clonotype has just one count. The gene calls are TRBV9 and TRBJ2-2; 11 bases align to TRBD2. CDR1 is SGDLS, CDR2 YYNGEE, per germline. The junction had 4 bases not matched to a gene; V was cut back by 4 bases and J by 5 bases. The CDR3 spans 15 residues. In nucleotides, the CDR3 is TGTGCCAGCAGCCCTAGCGGGGGGCGGACCGGGGAGCTGTTTTTT. It encodes CASSPSGGRTGELFF.

The chain carries TRBV30 and TRBJ2-2; 7 nucleotides line up with TRBD1. The CDR3 contains 12 residues. V lost 8 bases and J lost 5; bases outside the gene matches: 5. Germline V gene sequence: CDR1 GTSNPN, CDR2 SVGIG (reference sequence). The CDR3 DNA is TGTGCCCAGAACAGGGGAACCGGGGAGCTGTTTTTT. Its protein product is CAQNRGTGELFF.

This clonotype was seen many times. The rearrangement links TRBV12-3 or TRBV12-4 to TRBJ2-1, with 11 bases identical to TRBD2. The CDR3 totals 16 residues. V was pared by 6 bases and J by 4 bases, with 8 bases of the junction left unmatched. CDR3 residues: CASRFTLAGGYNEQFF. Written as DNA, the CDR3 is TGTGCCAGCAGATTTACCCTAGCGGGAGGTTACAATGAGCAGTTCTTC.

The V and J genes are TRBV6-2 or TRBV6-3 and TRBJ1-1; maybe TRBD1 (6 bases). The CDR3 runs to 14 residues. Germline V gene sequence: CDR1 MNHEY, CDR2 SVGEGT. Trimming removed 6 bases at V and 0 bases at J, with 11 bases between. CDR3 residues: CASSPGTLNTEAFF. CDR3 DNA sequence: TGTGCCAGCAGCCCCGGGACACTGAACACTGAAGCTTTCTTT.

This clonotype showed up many times. This chain joins TRBV15 and TRBJ1-2; D is uncertain. The length of the CDR3 is 15 residues. V lost 0 bases and J 5 bases, leaving 13 bases between the germline ends. Germline V gene lookup returns CDR1 LNHNV and CDR2 YYDKDF (reference sequence). CDR3 coding DNA: TGTGCCACCAGCAGAGATACGGCGGAGATGTATGGCTACACCTTC. It codes for CATSRDTAEMYGYTF.

The chain couples TRBV7-2 to TRBJ2-7, with a weak D call TRBD2 (6 bases). The CDR3 covers 14 residues. The V gene lost 6 bases and the J gene lost 2 bases, with 14 bases spanning the gap. Germline assignment: CDR1 SGHTA and CDR2 FQGNSA. CDR3 loop: CASSVGGAPYEQYF. The CDR3 coding sequence is TGTGCCAGCAGTGTGGGAGGTGCCCCCTACGAGCAGTACTTC.

This clonotype was detected only a few times. The gene calls are TRBV27 and TRBJ1-6; the D gene is possibly TRBD1 (6 bases). The CDR3 length is 15 residues. Germline V gene lookup returns CDR1 MNHEY and CDR2 SMNVEV (reference sequence). Between the trimmed V and J ends, which lost 4 bases and 4 bases, there was a span of 11 bases. The CDR3 here is CASSSGQLYNSPLHF. The CDR3 nucleotides read TGTGCCAGCAGTTCTGGACAGTTATATAATTCACCCCTCCACTTT.

V and J are TRBV9 and TRBJ2-1, with D maybe TRBD2 (6 bases). Germline assignment: CDR1 SGDLS and CDR2 YYNGEE. This CDR3 has 15 amino acids. V shed 0 bases and J shed 4 bases, with 11 bases lying between them. The CDR3 DNA sequence: TGTGCCAGCAGCGTAGGGAGCGGGTTGTACAATGAGCAGTTCTTC. This codes for CASSVGSGLYNEQFF.

This clonotype occurred a few times. The chain links TRBV9 to TRBJ2-7, with a possible D match to TRBD1 (6 bases). V was trimmed by 4 bases and J by 2 bases, leaving 16 bases between them. Germline CDR1 SGDLS, CDR2 YYNGEE. The CDR3 sequence is 15 residues long. CDR3 sequence: CASSPHRDPTYEQYF. CDR3 nucleotide sequence: TGTGCCAGCAGCCCCCACAGGGATCCCACCTACGAGCAGTACTTC.

The chain has TRBV20-1 and TRBJ2-7, with D possibly TRBD1 on 5 matching bases. Trimming pared 3 bases from V and 3 bases from J, leaving 18 bases between. The CDR3 spans 15 residues. The germline CDR1 and CDR2 sequences are DFQATT and SNEGSKA (reference sequence). The chain's CDR3 is CSARGRVPLGYEQYF. Here the CDR3 DNA reads TGCAGTGCTAGGGGCAGGGTCCCTCTTGGCTACGAGCAGTACTTC.

This clonotype was seen more than once but under ten times. The chain links TRBV5-6 to TRBJ2-1, with a possible D match to TRBD2 (5 bases). Germline lookup yields CDR1 SGHDT and CDR2 YYEEEE. The V end was cut by 5 bases, the J end by 7 bases, with 10 bases between. This CDR3 is built from 12 residues. The DNA for the CDR3 is TGTGCCAGCAGTGGCCGGGGTAATGAGCAGTTCTTC. Amino acids: CASSGRGNEQFF.